These 24 T cell receptor beta chains were all obtained from the same sample, sequenced in a study of cytomegalovirus exposure and HLA in healthy donors. Primers included in the PCR were 60 Vbeta and 13 Jbeta primers. Clones were sequenced by immunoSEQ multiplex PCR, and TCRdb holds only the in-frame ones, with some missing. The sample has roughly 100,000 clones, roughly 86% seen once. Input material: PBMCs. The receptor source for this set is a woman aged 18-29 years in good health and CMV-seropositive.

Remarks on this clone: The CDR3 end shows no conserved phenylalanine or tryptophan, and so a read error is likely. The chain employs TRBV9 and TRBJ1-4; perhaps TRBD1 as D (5 bases). The V end was cut by 4 bases, the J end by 2 bases, with 9 bases between. The CDR3 extends over 14 amino acids. Germline V gene data show CDR1 as SGDLS and CDR2 as YYNGEE. The CDR3 sequence is CASSSTATNEKLFL. The CDR3 DNA sequence: TGTGCCAGCAGCTCGACAGCCACTAATGAAAAACTGTTTTTG.

The rearrangement links TRBV7-9 to TRBJ1-2, with D perhaps matching TRBD1 (6 bases). This CDR3 region has 17 residues. Germline V gives CDR1 SEHNR, CDR2 FQNEAQ (reference sequence). V gave up 2 bases and J gave up 6 bases, with 22 bases separating them. The CDR3 sequence is CASSLQSLQGWLDGYTF. CDR3 nucleotide sequence: TGTGCCAGCAGCTTACAGTCCTTACAGGGCTGGTTGGATGGCTACACCTTC.

This sequence joins TRBV6-1 and TRBJ2-5; 7 bases are a match to TRBD1. Germline CDR1 is MNHNS and CDR2 is SASEGT. The V gene end was trimmed by 3 bases and the J gene end by 5 bases; junction bases not matched to a gene: 6. The CDR3 consists of 14 residues. CDR3 in DNA: TGTGCCAGCAGTGAGGACAGGCTTCGGGAGACCCAGTACTTC. This translates into CASSEDRLRETQYF.

The CDR3 is CASSESLGRGGSEAFF. The CDR3 bases are TGTGCCAGCAGTGAATCTCTCGGTAGGGGAGGTTCTGAAGCTTTCTTT. The chain uses TRBV25-1 and TRBJ1-1, with D possibly being TRBD1 (5 bases). The CDR3 is 16 amino acids. Germline V CDR1 and CDR2: MGHDK, SYGVNS. The V and J ends lost 1 base and 6 bases respectively, with 18 bases between them.

This chain connects TRBV7-9 to TRBJ2-5; 11 bases align to TRBD1. This CDR3 is 16 amino acids long. After removal of 4 bases from V and 4 bases from J, the junction contained 8 bases not matched to a gene. CDR1 and CDR2 from the germline V gene are SEHNR and FQNEAQ (reference sequence). The chain's CDR3 is CASSSTGQGAGETQYF. CDR3 bases: TGTGCCAGCAGCTCGACCGGACAGGGGGCGGGAGAGACCCAGTACTTC.

This clone was observed a single time. The V call is TRBV6-5, the J call TRBJ2-7, with D possibly matching TRBD2 (5 bases). Germline V gene sequence: CDR1 MNHEY, CDR2 SVGAGI. CDR3 length equals 11 residues. The V and J ends lost 6 bases and 3 bases respectively, with 6 bases between them. CDR3 in amino acids: CASSRDYEQYF. Written as DNA, the CDR3 is TGTGCCAGCAGCCGGGACTACGAGCAGTACTTC.

This chain joins TRBV10-3 and TRBJ1-4; D might be TRBD1 (6 bases). Per the germline V gene, CDR1 is ENHRY and CDR2 is SYGVKD. The CDR3 runs to 15 residues. Trimming stripped 0 bases from V and 5 bases from J, with 10 bases between. As DNA, the CDR3 is TGTGCCATCAGTGAGTCTATCAGGGGCAATGAAAAACTGTTTTTT. As protein: CAISESIRGNEKLFF.

This sequence joins TRBV4-1 and TRBJ2-3, with 7 bases lining up with TRBD1. With 2 bases clipped from V and 1 base from J, the junction kept 18 bases outside the gene matches. The CDR3 extends over 20 amino acids. Germline V gene data show CDR1 as MGHRA and CDR2 as YSYEKL. CDR3 protein: CASSQWVTGAGKDGTDTQYF. CDR3 in DNA: TGCGCCAGCAGCCAATGGGTAACAGGGGCCGGAAAGGATGGCACAGATACGCAGTATTTT.

This clone was seen a few times. The chain combines TRBV27 with TRBJ2-7; 9 nucleotides line up with TRBD1. This CDR3 spans 15 amino acids. In germline, CDR1 is MNHEY, CDR2 SMNVEV (reference sequence). Germline trimming cut 7 bases from V and 5 bases from J; bases unmatched to any gene: 12. This CDR3 reads CASKSIGTGNDEQYF. The CDR3 DNA reads as TGTGCCAGCAAGAGTATTGGGACAGGGAACGACGAGCAGTACTTC.

This sequence joins TRBV6-1 and TRBJ1-5, with D uncertain. The V end lost 4 bases, the J end lost 7 bases, and 17 bases lay between the germline ends. Germline lookup yields CDR1 MNHNS and CDR2 SASEGT. This CDR3 spans 15 amino acids. In DNA form, the CDR3 reads TGTGCCAGCAGTGCAGCAGGACTAGCGGCCCAGCCCCAGCATTTT. Translation: CASSAAGLAAQPQHF.

This clone came up once. The chain is built from TRBV28 and TRBJ1-5; 7 bases match TRBD1. Trimming at V came to 4 bases and at J to 1 base, leaving 7 bases not matched to a gene. The CDR3 loop spans 16 amino acids. The germline CDR1 and CDR2 sequences are MDHEN and SYDVKM. The CDR3 protein is CASSSGGGQSNQPQHF. DNA for the CDR3: TGTGCCAGCAGTTCGGGGGGGGGACAGAGCAATCAGCCCCAGCATTTT.

As DNA, the CDR3 is TGTGCCAGCAGCCCACCCGTTTTCGGCTCTGGAAACACCATATATTTT. Translation: CASSPPVFGSGNTIYF. The genes are TRBV11-2 and TRBJ1-3, with D uncertain. This CDR3 comprises 16 residues. CDR1 is SGHAT and CDR2 is FQNNGV in the germline V gene. V was trimmed by 5 bases and J by 0 bases, leaving 14 bases between them.

The chain links TRBV7-3 to TRBJ2-1; perhaps TRBD2 as D (6 bases). The CDR3 consists of 15 residues. V gave up 6 bases and J gave up 0 bases, with 12 bases separating them. Looked up from germline, CDR1 is SGHTA and CDR2 is FQGTGA. The CDR3 here is CASSSGPSSYNEQFF. The CDR3, as DNA: TGTGCCAGCAGTAGCGGCCCTAGCTCCTACAATGAGCAGTTCTTC.

The chain recombines TRBV9 with TRBJ2-1; 8 bases line up with TRBD1. V trimming: 2 bases; J trimming: 8 bases; junction bases outside the gene matches: 15. The CDR3 is made up of 17 amino acids. Germline V gene sequence: CDR1 SGDLS, CDR2 YYNGEE. The CDR3 protein is CASSVETGVGYSDEQFF. The CDR3 DNA is TGTGCCAGCAGCGTCGAGACAGGGGTAGGGTATTCGGATGAGCAGTTCTTC.

This clone was detected only once. The gene calls are TRBV12-5 and TRBJ2-7; D remains unclear. The V and J ends lost 1 base and 2 bases respectively, with 6 bases between them. Germline CDR1 and CDR2: LGHNT and FRNRAP. The CDR3 is 13 amino acids. The CDR3: CASGLAGTYEQYF. The CDR3 DNA sequence: TGTGCTAGTGGTTTGGCAGGTACCTACGAGCAGTACTTC.

This chain uses TRBV4-1 with TRBJ2-6; D is possibly TRBD2 (6 bases). In germline, CDR1 is MGHRA, CDR2 YSYEKL. The CDR3 extends over 16 amino acids. V was trimmed by 0 bases and J by 4 bases, leaving 10 bases between them. CDR3 sequence reads: CASSQEEGSGANVLTF. CDR3 bases: TGCGCCAGCAGCCAAGAGGAGGGGTCCGGGGCCAACGTCCTGACTTTC.

The rearrangement links TRBV6-5 to TRBJ2-7; D is unclear. V was trimmed by 4 bases and J by 0 bases, leaving 13 bases between them. The CDR3 has 15 amino acids. Germline loops: CDR1 MNHEY, CDR2 SVGAGI. This CDR3 is CASSSLTDSSYEQYF. Here the CDR3 DNA reads TGTGCCAGCAGTTCCCTGACTGATAGCTCCTACGAGCAGTACTTC.

The chain is built from TRBV7-3 and TRBJ2-5; possible D gene TRBD2, 5 bases. CDR1 is SGHTA and CDR2 is FQGTGA in the germline V gene. V lost 5 bases, J lost 2 bases, and 15 bases lay in between. This CDR3 contains 15 residues. CDR3 region: CASSPRRGLQETQYF. The CDR3, as DNA: TGTGCCAGCAGCCCCAGACGCGGGCTGCAAGAGACCCAGTACTTC.

This chain connects TRBV7-9 to TRBJ1-1; 7 positions match TRBD1. CDR1 and CDR2 from the germline V gene are SEHNR and FQNEAQ (reference sequence). Losses at the gene ends were 3 bases for V and 1 base for J; bases not matched to a gene: 2. The CDR3 covers 14 residues. The CDR3 DNA reads as TGTGCCAGCAGCTTTCCAGGGGGGAACACTGAAGCTTTCTTT. This translates into CASSFPGGNTEAFF. Full variable domain (missing parts from reference TRBV7-9 and TRBJ1-1): DTGVSQNPRHKITKRGQNVTFRCDPISEHNRLYWYRQTLGQGPEFLTYFQNEAQLEKSRLLSDRFSAERPKGSFSTLEIQRTEQGDSAMYLCASSFPGGNTEAFFGQGTRLTVV.

This sequence joins TRBV19 and TRBJ2-7, with TRBD1 matching over 9 bases. Germline V gene lookup returns CDR1 LNHDA and CDR2 SQIVND (reference sequence). This CDR3 contains 14 residues. J gave up 5 bases and V 1 base, and 3 bases lay outside the gene matches. In DNA, the CDR3 is TGTGCCAGTAGTATAGGAACAGGGGGCGACGAGCAGTACTTC. Its translation: CASSIGTGGDEQYF.

The chain links TRBV7-3 to TRBJ1-2; D gene uncertain. V lost 3 bases, J lost 6 bases, and 17 bases lay in between. Looked up from germline, CDR1 is SGHTA and CDR2 is FQGTGA. The CDR3 runs 15 residues. CDR3 DNA: TGTGCCAGCAGCTTGAGGGCCGACTCCGGAGATGGCTACACCTTC. It yields the protein CASSLRADSGDGYTF.

The chain joins TRBV9 to TRBJ2-7; 7 positions match TRBD2. The trim removed 5 bases at V and 6 bases at J, leaving 14 bases unmatched. Germline-derived CDR1 and CDR2 are SGDLS and YYNGEE. CDR3 length: 15 amino acids. CDR3 sequence reads: CASSGGEQTLREQYF. CDR3 sequence (DNA): TGTGCCAGCAGTGGGGGGGAACAGACTCTGCGCGAGCAGTACTTC.

This sequence joins TRBV5-6 and TRBJ2-7, with 7 bases that match TRBD1. Trimming took 2 bases from V and 5 from J; bases not matched to a gene: 10. Germline V gene data show CDR1 as SGHDT and CDR2 as YYEEEE. The CDR3 runs to 15 residues. The CDR3 DNA follows: TGTGCCAGCAGCTTTTTGGATCACAGGGGCCACGAGCAGTACTTC. It yields the protein CASSFLDHRGHEQYF.

The chain recombines TRBV6-5 with TRBJ2-7; no clear D gene. The germline gives CDR1 MNHEY, CDR2 SVGAGI. Trimming stripped 2 bases from V and 3 bases from J, with 11 bases between. CDR3 length: 14 residues. CDR3 nucleotide sequence: TGTGCCAGCAGTTACGCCGAGGATGGCTACGAGCAGTACTTC. It encodes CASSYAEDGYEQYF.